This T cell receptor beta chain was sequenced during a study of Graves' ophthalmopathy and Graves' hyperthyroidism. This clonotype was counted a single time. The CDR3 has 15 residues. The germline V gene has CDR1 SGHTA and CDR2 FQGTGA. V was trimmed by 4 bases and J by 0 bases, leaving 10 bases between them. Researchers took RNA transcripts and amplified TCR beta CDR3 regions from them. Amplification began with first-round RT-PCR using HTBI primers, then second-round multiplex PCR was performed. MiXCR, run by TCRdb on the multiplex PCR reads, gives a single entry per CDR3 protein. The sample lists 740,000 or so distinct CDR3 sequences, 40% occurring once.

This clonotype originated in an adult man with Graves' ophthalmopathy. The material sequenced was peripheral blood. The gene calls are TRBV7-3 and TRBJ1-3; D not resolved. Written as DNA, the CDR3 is TGTGCCAGCAGCTCGGACGCGAGCTCTGGAAACACCATATATTTT. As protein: CASSSDASSGNTIYF.